A single sample gave rise to the 9 T cell receptor beta chains below, sequenced in a study of identical twins. TCRdb re-derived calls from the 5' RACE reads in MiXCR, one entry per CDR3 protein. The sample shows approximately 530,000 distinct CDR3 sequences, about 20% of them seen only once. This sample was also put to use in a study of yellow fever vaccine responses in identical twins.

Sequencing was done on a sample of CD4+ T cells sorted from blood. The receptors stem from a woman between 18 and 30 years old in good health.

This rearrangement joins TRBV20-1 to TRBJ1-2; D is uncertain. This CDR3 is built from 15 residues. V lost 0 bases, J lost 4 bases, and 15 bases lay in between. CDR1 is DFQATT, CDR2 SNEGSKA, per germline (reference sequence). The CDR3 here is CSARESGGSFYGYTF. CDR3 nucleotides: TGCAGTGCTAGAGAATCGGGAGGTTCGTTCTATGGCTACACCTTC.

The chain uses TRBV5-1 and TRBJ2-3; possible D gene TRBD2, 5 bases. There are 14 residues in the CDR3. V lost 1 base and J lost 4, with 10 bases in between. Looked up from germline, CDR1 is SGHRS and CDR2 is YFSETQ. CDR3 DNA sequence: TGCGCCAGCAGCTTGATACGGGGTGCAGATACGCAGTATTTT. Residues: CASSLIRGADTQYF.

This clonotype has a handful of counts. The CDR3 is CASSLDLTDTQYF. The CDR3 DNA is TGTGCCAGCAGCTTAGACCTCACAGATACGCAGTATTTT. V and J are TRBV7-9 and TRBJ2-3, with no clear D. CDR1 is SEHNR, CDR2 FQNEAQ, per germline (reference sequence). CDR3 length: 13 residues. The germline V and J ends were trimmed by 1 base and 2 bases, with 4 bases remaining between them.

V gene TRBV10-3 combines with J gene TRBJ2-1; 10 bases agree with TRBD1. This CDR3 region has 17 residues. V dropped 7 bases and J dropped 0; count of bases not matched to a gene: 9. Germline V gene sequence: CDR1 ENHRY, CDR2 SYGVKD. The DNA of the CDR3 is TGTGCCATCACCCGGGACAGGGGCTCGAGCTCCTACAATGAGCAGTTCTTC. This translates into CAITRDRGSSSYNEQFF.

This clonotype was observed a handful of times. The gene calls are TRBV28 and TRBJ2-1; TRBD1 aligns across 7 bases. The CDR3 runs 16 residues. J gave up 0 bases and V 5 bases, and 7 bases lay outside the gene matches. The germline V gene has CDR1 MDHEN and CDR2 SYDVKM. Here the CDR3 reads CASSNRGFSSYNEQFF. CDR3 bases: TGTGCCAGCAGTAACAGGGGATTTAGCTCCTACAATGAGCAGTTCTTC.

The chain has TRBV5-1 and TRBJ2-7, with D hard to call. The germline V gene has CDR1 SGHRS and CDR2 YFSETQ. V was cut by 4 bases and J by 2 bases, with 10 bases left in between. CDR3 length equals 13 residues. The CDR3 region is CASSPNRTYEQYF. CDR3 in DNA: TGCGCCAGCAGCCCGAACCGGACCTACGAGCAGTACTTC.

In DNA, the CDR3 is TGTGCCAGCAGCAAAGCCAGAAGCGAGGGAGAGACCCAGTACTTC. Its translation is CASSKARSEGETQYF. The V gene is TRBV21-1, the J gene TRBJ2-5; the listed D gene, TRBD2, was not tested against the DNA. TRBV21-1 is deemed a pseudogene. CDR3 length equals 15 residues.

CDR3 in DNA: TGTGCCAGCAGCCAACGGCTGGCTAGCGCCTACAATGAGCAGTTCTTC. As protein: CASSQRLASAYNEQFF. The chain is built from TRBV3-1 and TRBJ2-1, with D possibly matching TRBD2 (6 bases). CDR1 LGHDT and CDR2 YNNKEL come from the germline V gene (reference sequence). This CDR3 is 16 amino acids long. The V end was cut by 2 bases, the J end by 2 bases, with 13 bases between.

The gene calls are TRBV10-3 and TRBJ2-5; 9 bases match TRBD2. With V trimmed by 3 bases and J by 5 bases, 1 base remained unmatched. The CDR3 sequence is 13 residues long. Germline-derived CDR1 and CDR2 are ENHRY and SYGVKD. CDR3 region: CAISDGLAETQYF. CDR3 coding DNA: TGTGCCATCAGTGACGGACTAGCGGAGACCCAGTACTTC.